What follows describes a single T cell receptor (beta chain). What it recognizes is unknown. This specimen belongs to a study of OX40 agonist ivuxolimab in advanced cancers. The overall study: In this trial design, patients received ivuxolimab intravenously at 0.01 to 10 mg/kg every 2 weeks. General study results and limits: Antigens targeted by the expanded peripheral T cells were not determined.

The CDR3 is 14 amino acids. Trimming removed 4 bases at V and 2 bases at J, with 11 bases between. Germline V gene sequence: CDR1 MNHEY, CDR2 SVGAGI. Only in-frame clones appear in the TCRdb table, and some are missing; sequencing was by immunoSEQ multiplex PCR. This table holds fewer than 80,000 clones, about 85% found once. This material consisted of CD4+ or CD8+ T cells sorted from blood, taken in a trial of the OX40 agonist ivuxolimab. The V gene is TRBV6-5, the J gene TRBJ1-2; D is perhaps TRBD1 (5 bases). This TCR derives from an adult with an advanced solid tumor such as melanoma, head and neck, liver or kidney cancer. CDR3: CASSSPQGNYGYTF. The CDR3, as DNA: TGTGCCAGCAGTTCCCCCCAGGGAAACTATGGCTACACCTTC.